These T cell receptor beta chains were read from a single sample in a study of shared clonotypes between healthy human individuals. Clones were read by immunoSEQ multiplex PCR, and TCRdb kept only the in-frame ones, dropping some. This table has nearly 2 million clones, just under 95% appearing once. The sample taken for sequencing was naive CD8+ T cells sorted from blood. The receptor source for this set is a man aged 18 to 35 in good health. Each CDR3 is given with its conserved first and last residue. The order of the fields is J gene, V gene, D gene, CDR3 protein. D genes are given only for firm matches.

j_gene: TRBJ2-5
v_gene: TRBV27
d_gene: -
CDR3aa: CASSPLRGQETQYF

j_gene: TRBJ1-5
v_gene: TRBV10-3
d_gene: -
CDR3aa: CAISESEDSQPQHF

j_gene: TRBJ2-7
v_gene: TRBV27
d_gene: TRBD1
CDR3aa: CASSATGTSYEQYF

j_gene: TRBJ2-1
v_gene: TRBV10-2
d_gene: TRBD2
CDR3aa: CASTTGLAGGYDEQFF

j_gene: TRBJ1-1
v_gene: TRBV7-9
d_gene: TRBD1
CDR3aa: CASSLVGQGANTEAFF

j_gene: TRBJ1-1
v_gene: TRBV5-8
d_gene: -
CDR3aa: CASSFWGMNTEAFF

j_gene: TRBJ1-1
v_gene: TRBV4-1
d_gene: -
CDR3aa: CASVGRGNTEAFF

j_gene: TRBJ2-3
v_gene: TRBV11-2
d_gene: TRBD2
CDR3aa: CASSSTWRGIDTQYF

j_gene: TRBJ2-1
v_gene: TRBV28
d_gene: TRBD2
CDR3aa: CASSFLAGNEQFF

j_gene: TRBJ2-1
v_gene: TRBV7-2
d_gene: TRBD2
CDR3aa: CASSLVAGGPQNEQFF

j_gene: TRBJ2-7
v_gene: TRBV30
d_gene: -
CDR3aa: CAWSVGVTSYEQYF

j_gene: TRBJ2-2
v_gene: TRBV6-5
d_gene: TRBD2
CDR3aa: CASGLAGDGELFF

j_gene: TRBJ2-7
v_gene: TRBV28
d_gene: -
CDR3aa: CASSESYEQYF

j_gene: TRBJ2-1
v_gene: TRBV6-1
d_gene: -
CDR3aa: CASSEFRFHEQFF

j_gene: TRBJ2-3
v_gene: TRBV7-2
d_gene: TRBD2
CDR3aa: CASSFSGGSTDTQYF

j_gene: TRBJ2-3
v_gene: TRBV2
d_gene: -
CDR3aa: CASNLSGDSLGGTSTDTQYF

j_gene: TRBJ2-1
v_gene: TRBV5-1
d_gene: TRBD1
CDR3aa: CASSRLDRGNEQFF

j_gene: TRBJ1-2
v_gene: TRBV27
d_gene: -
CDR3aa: CASSLTGGGSDNYGYTF

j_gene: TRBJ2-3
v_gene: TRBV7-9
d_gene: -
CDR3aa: CASSSGSTDAQYF

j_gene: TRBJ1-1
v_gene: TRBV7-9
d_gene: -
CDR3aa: CASSPPPMNTEAFF

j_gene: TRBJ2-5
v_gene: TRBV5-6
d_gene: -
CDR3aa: CASSQELDGTQYF

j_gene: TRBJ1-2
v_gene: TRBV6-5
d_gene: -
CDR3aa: CASRLLEGYGYTF

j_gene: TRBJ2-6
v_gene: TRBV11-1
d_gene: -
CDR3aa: CATSLTGPLDVLTF

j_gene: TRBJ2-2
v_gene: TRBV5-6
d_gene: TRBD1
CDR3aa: CASSLRQGAVTGELFF

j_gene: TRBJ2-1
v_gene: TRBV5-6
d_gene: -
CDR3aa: CASSLRRGSYNEQFF

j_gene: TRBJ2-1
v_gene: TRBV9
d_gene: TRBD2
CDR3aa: CASSVTGGEQFF

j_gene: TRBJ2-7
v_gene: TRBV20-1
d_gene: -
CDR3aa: CSARVGDEQYF

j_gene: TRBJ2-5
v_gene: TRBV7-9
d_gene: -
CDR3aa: CASNWGDALETQYF

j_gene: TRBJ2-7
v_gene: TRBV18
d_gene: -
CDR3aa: CASSPQTSYEQYF

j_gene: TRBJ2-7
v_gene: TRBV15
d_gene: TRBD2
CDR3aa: CATSAEAGVIEQYF

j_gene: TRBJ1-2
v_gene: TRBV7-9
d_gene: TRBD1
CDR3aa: CASSFGTGDGYTF

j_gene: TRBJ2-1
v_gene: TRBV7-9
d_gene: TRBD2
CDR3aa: CASSLGLEDEQFF

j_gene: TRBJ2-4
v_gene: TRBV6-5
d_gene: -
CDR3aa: CASSYSDPSGNIQYF

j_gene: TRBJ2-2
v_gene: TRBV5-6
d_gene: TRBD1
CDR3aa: CASSFGPRQGSTGELFF

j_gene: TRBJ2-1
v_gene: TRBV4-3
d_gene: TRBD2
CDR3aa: CASSQEEGGREGAWEQFF

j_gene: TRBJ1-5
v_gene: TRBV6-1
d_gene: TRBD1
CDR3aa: CASSEGDRTDGHF

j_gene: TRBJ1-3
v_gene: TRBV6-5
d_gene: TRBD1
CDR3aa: CASSSSLGTAGNTIYF

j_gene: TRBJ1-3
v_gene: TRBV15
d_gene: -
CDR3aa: CATSLERGNTIYF

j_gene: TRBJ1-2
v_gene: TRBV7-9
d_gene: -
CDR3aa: CASSPPTREVYGYTF

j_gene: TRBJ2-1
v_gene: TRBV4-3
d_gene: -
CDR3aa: CASSPFFQDYNEQFF

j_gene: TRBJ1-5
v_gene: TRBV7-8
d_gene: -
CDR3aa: CASSPGASSQAQHF

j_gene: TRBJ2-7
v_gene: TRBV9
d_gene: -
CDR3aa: CASSVGFGRAYEQYF

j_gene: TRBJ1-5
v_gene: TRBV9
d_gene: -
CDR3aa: CASSVGTEDQPQHF

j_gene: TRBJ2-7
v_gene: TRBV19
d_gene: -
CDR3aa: CASSMDPDNYEQYF

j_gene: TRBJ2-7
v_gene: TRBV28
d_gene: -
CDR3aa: CASSPPGLNYEQYF

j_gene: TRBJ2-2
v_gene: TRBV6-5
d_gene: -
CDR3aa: CASSAVQVGELFF

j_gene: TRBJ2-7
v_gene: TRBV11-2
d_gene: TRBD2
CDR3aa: CASSFSSREVSYEQYF

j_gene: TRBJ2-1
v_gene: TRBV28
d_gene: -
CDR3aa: CASSFRGTYNEQFF

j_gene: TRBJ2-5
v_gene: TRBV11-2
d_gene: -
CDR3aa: CASSLDSETQYF

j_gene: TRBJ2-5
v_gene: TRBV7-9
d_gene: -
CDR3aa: CASSLVYQGWETQYF

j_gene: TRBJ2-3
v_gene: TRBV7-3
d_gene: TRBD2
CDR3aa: CASSPTGGSTDTQYF

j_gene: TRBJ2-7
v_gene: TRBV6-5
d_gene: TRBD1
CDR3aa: CASSYSGTGGYEQYF

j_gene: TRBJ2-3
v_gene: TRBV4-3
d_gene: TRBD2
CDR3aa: CASSQGLAGGPREDTQYF

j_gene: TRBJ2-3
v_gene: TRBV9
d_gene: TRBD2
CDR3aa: CASSVRLADWDTQYF

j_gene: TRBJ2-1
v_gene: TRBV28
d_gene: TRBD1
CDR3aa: CASSLRGPADNEQFF

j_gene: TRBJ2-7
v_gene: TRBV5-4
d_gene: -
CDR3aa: CASSLGASYEQYF

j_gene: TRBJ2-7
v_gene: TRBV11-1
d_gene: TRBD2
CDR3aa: CASSLVAGRYEQYF

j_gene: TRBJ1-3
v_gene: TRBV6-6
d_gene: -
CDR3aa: CASSYSQGSGNTIYF

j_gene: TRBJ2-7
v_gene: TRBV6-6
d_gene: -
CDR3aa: CASSDSQIYEQYF

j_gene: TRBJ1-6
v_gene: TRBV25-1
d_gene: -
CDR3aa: CASSDPGQGGLYDSPLHF